These T cell receptor beta chains were read from a single sample in a study of identical twins' blood T cells. TCRdb itself ran the 5' RACE reads through MiXCR, one entry per CDR3 protein. This table holds roughly 380,000 distinct CDR3 sequences, about 28% found once. The source material was PBMCs. The receptors come from a woman aged 18 to 49 in good health. Each CDR3 is given with its conserved first and last residue. A D gene is named only where the DNA matches it firmly. Clone size appears in some rows only: once, few, many, or a class for an expanded clone.

v_call	j_call	clone_size	d_call	cdr3_aa	cdr3_nt
TRBV29-1	TRBJ1-2	few	TRBD1	CSVDLRDSAYGYTF	TGCAGCGTTGATCTGCGGGACAGCGCTTATGGCTACACCTTC
TRBV7-3	TRBJ1-1	NA	TRBD1	CASSFTAGGGEAFF	TGTGCCAGCAGCTTCACCGCAGGGGGCGGTGAAGCTTTCTTT
TRBV29-1	TRBJ1-2	NA	TRBD1	CSVEKQGAFGYTF	TGCAGCGTTGAAAAACAGGGGGCATTTGGCTACACCTTC
TRBV10-2	TRBJ2-7	NA	NA	CASSETGPYEQYF	TGCGCCAGCAGTGAGACCGGGCCCTACGAGCAGTACTTC
TRBV7-2	TRBJ2-3	NA	NA	CASSLVSFSTDTQYF	TGTGCCAGCAGCTTAGTCTCTTTTAGCACAGATACGCAGTATTTT
TRBV19	TRBJ2-5	NA	NA	CASSILRGETQYF	TGTGCCAGTAGTATACTCCGGGGAGAGACCCAGTACTTC
TRBV20-1	TRBJ1-3	few	NA	CSARVRGNTIYF	TGCAGTGCTAGGGTCCGCGGAAACACCATATATTTT
TRBV3-1	TRBJ1-1	NA	NA	CASSHNGGSSEAFF	TGTGCCAGCAGCCACAATGGGGGTTCGTCTGAAGCTTTCTTT
TRBV29-1	TRBJ2-5	NA	NA	CSVESQAQETQCF	TGCAGCGTTGAATCACAAGCACAAGAGACCCAGTGCTTC
TRBV7-2	TRBJ1-2	few	TRBD1	CASSLSPGTAGYTF	TGTGCCAGCAGCTTAAGCCCAGGGACAGCCGGCTACACCTTC
TRBV20-1	TRBJ1-3	few	NA	CSAREEVLGNTIYF	TGCAGTGCTAGAGAAGAAGTCCTTGGAAACACCATATATTTT
TRBV7-9	TRBJ1-1	few	NA	CASSLKGTGNTEAFF	TGTGCCAGCAGCTTAAAAGGGACGGGGAACACTGAAGCTTTCTTT
TRBV6-6	TRBJ1-2	few	NA	CASSPAGNYGYTF	TGTGCCAGCAGTCCAGCCGGGAACTATGGCTACACCTTC
TRBV20-1	TRBJ2-2	few	NA	CSARSRGSTGELFF	TGCAGTGCTCGATCCAGGGGTAGCACCGGGGAGCTGTTTTTT
TRBV20-1	TRBJ1-2	few	TRBD1	CSAVGRARGQSYGYTF	TGCAGTGCAGTCGGTCGCGCCAGGGGGCAGAGCTATGGCTACACCTTC
TRBV29-1	TRBJ1-3	NA	NA	CSVAYSGNTIYF	TGCAGCGTTGCATACTCTGGAAACACCATATATTTT
TRBV29-1	TRBJ1-1	few	TRBD1	CSVQGQGATEAFF	TGCAGCGTCCAGGGACAGGGGGCCACTGAAGCTTTCTTT
TRBV20-1	TRBJ1-2	few	NA	CSALREYYGYTF	TGCAGTGCTCTCCGGGAGTACTATGGCTACACCTTC
TRBV29-1	TRBJ2-2	NA	NA	CSVESVFTGELFF	TGCAGCGTTGAATCGGTCTTCACCGGGGAGCTGTTTTTT
TRBV5-1	TRBJ1-1	NA	NA	CASSPIGGIPEAFF	TGCGCCAGCAGCCCAATAGGGGGTATTCCTGAAGCTTTCTTT
TRBV28	TRBJ2-1	NA	NA	CAISEVQGGGNEQFF	TGTGCCATCAGTGAGGTACAGGGCGGCGGCAATGAGCAGTTCTTC
TRBV29-1	TRBJ2-3	many	NA	CSVSSADTQYF	TGCAGCGTTTCATCCGCAGATACGCAGTATTTT
TRBV5-1	TRBJ2-7	NA	NA	CASSLGPTNYEQYF	TGCGCCAGCAGCTTGGGTCCGACCAACTACGAGCAGTACTTC
TRBV20-1	TRBJ1-1	many	NA	CSARGRRRGNTEAFF	TGCAGTGCTAGAGGTCGTCGTAGAGGGAACACTGAAGCTTTCTTT
TRBV6-6	TRBJ1-1	NA	NA	CASSPLSSAEAFF	TGTGCCAGCAGTCCCCTTTCTTCGGCGGAAGCTTTCTTT
TRBV12-5	TRBJ1-1	NA	NA	CASGLVRGTNAEAFF	TGTGCTAGTGGTTTGGTACGAGGGACAAACGCTGAAGCTTTCTTT
TRBV5-1	TRBJ1-4	NA	TRBD1	CASSFEGDRGPYGANEKLFF	TGCGCCAGCAGCTTTGAGGGGGACAGAGGCCCGTATGGGGCTAATGAAAAACTGTTTTTT
TRBV5-1	TRBJ2-3	NA	TRBD2	CASSLGLQRELDTQYF	TGCGCCAGCAGCTTGGGCCTACAGCGGGAGTTAGATACGCAGTATTTT
TRBV5-1	TRBJ2-1	NA	TRBD2	CASSPGTSNNEQFF	TGCGCCAGCAGCCCCGGGACTAGCAACAATGAGCAGTTCTTC
TRBV7-6	TRBJ2-7	many	NA	CASSLVPGTGSGEQYF	TGTGCCAGCAGCTTAGTTCCCGGGACGGGATCGGGGGAGCAGTACTTC
TRBV24-1	TRBJ2-2	NA	NA	CATSDPEGHTGELFF	TGTGCCACCAGTGACCCCGAAGGACACACCGGGGAGCTGTTTTTT
TRBV11-3	TRBJ1-1	many	NA	CASSLGSGSTEAFF	TGTGCCAGCAGCTTAGGATCAGGGTCCACTGAAGCTTTCTTT
TRBV12-3/TRBV12-4	TRBJ1-3	many	NA	CAGAYSGNTIYF	TGTGCCGGGGCATACTCTGGAAACACCATATATTTT
TRBV20-1	TRBJ2-3	many	TRBD2	CSAARRTSGTDTQYF	TGCAGTGCTGCACGAAGAACTAGCGGCACAGATACGCAGTATTTT
TRBV27	TRBJ2-1	NA	TRBD2	CASSLLTSGRGNEQFF	TGTGCCAGCAGTTTATTGACTAGCGGGAGAGGCAATGAGCAGTTCTTC
TRBV20-1	TRBJ2-7	NA	NA	CSTRVTLRPEQYF	TGCAGTACTAGAGTCACTCTTCGGCCCGAGCAGTACTTC
TRBV6-5	TRBJ2-2	NA	NA	CASSLSGTLGTGELFF	TGTGCCAGCAGTTTATCCGGGACCCTCGGGACCGGGGAGCTGTTTTTT
TRBV6-5	TRBJ1-2	NA	TRBD1	CASLRDRGSYGYTF	TGTGCCAGTCTCCGGGACAGGGGATCCTATGGCTACACCTTC
TRBV29-1	TRBJ2-2	NA	NA	CSVVVRGGGELFF	TGCAGCGTTGTCGTCAGGGGCGGCGGGGAGCTGTTTTTT
TRBV29-1	TRBJ2-5	NA	NA	CSVEERTFQETQYF	TGCAGCGTTGAAGAGAGGACTTTCCAAGAGACCCAGTACTTC
TRBV11-2	TRBJ1-1	NA	NA	CASSHSWSQRATEAFF	TGTGCCAGCAGCCACAGTTGGTCACAGAGGGCCACTGAAGCTTTCTTT
TRBV20-1	TRBJ2-2	few	NA	CSAAPLNTGELFF	TGCAGTGCTGCGCCACTGAACACCGGGGAGCTGTTTTTT
TRBV20-1	TRBJ2-3	many	NA	CSARDPKGTQYF	TGCAGTGCTAGGGACCCGAAAGGAACGCAGTATTTT
TRBV28	TRBJ2-3	many	NA	CASSLLQGNTQYF	TGTGCCAGCAGTTTATTACAGGGAAATACGCAGTATTTT
TRBV7-2	TRBJ2-1	NA	NA	CASSLVSTLLSYNEQFF	TGTGCCAGCAGCTTAGTGAGTACGTTGCTCTCCTACAATGAGCAGTTCTTC
TRBV6-2/TRBV6-3	TRBJ2-2	many	NA	CACGQQSFGELFF	TGTGCCTGCGGACAACAATCTTTTGGGGAGCTGTTTTTT
TRBV28	TRBJ2-4	few	NA	CASTRIQNPRAKNIQYF	TGTGCCAGCACTAGGATTCAGAACCCCAGAGCCAAAAACATTCAGTACTTC
TRBV9	TRBJ1-1	NA	NA	CTSSGNLGRAEAFF	TGTACCAGCAGTGGTAATCTGGGAAGGGCTGAAGCTTTCTTT
TRBV6-2/TRBV6-3	TRBJ2-1	NA	TRBD2	CASSYTSGNNNEQFF	TGTGCCAGCAGTTACACTAGCGGGAACAACAATGAGCAGTTCTTC
TRBV7-7	TRBJ2-5	few	NA	CASSPRFAQETQYF	TGTGCTAGCAGCCCACGTTTTGCCCAAGAGACCCAGTACTTC
TRBV29-1	TRBJ2-3	many	NA	CSVGSRTDTQYF	TGCAGCGTGGGGTCTCGAACAGATACGCAGTATTTT
TRBV5-1	TRBJ1-2	many	TRBD1	CASRDGQVYGYTF	TGCGCCAGCAGGGACGGACAGGTTTATGGCTACACCTTC
TRBV20-1	TRBJ2-1	NA	NA	CSAPEKGTRRNEQFF	TGCAGTGCTCCGGAGAAGGGGACTCGACGGAATGAGCAGTTCTTC
TRBV29-1	TRBJ2-1	NA	TRBD2	CSVYRTSNEQFF	TGCAGCGTTTATCGGACTAGCAATGAGCAGTTCTTC
TRBV4-2	TRBJ1-1	NA	NA	CASSQEMGAFEAFF	TGTGCCAGCAGCCAAGAAATGGGAGCATTTGAAGCTTTCTTT
TRBV2	TRBJ2-5	few	NA	CASSYSESETQYF	TGTGCCAGCAGTTATAGCGAGAGTGAGACCCAGTACTTC
TRBV5-1	TRBJ1-5	many	NA	CASSRDYLNQPQHF	TGCGCCAGCAGTCGGGACTACCTCAATCAGCCCCAGCATTTT